This T cell receptor (beta chain) was found in a study of blood T cell repertoires in COVID-19. This table comes from immunoSEQ multiplex PCR, and its TCRdb copy is limited to in-frame clones, with some not included. This table has approximately 220,000 clones, around 91% appearing once. J lost 2 bases, V lost 4 bases, and 7 bases had no gene match. The CDR3 runs 18 residues. CDR1 MGHRA and CDR2 YSYEKL come from the germline V gene. This clone was seen just once. Participants were aged about 18 to 90 years from around 26 US areas. Cohort assignment relied on participant-reported clinical history. People in the exposed group encountered a COVID-19 case within 2 weeks before entering the study.

This clonotype was sampled from a man aged 30 to 45 who had been exposed to COVID-19. The sequenced sample was PBMCs or T cells enriched from blood (not recorded which). The chain combines TRBV4-1 with TRBJ2-3, with 15 bases fitting TRBD2. The CDR3, as DNA: TGCGCCAGCAGCCGTACCGGGACTAGCGGGGGGAACACAGATACGCAGTATTTT. It is translated as CASSRTGTSGGNTDTQYF.